This entry concerns a single TCR beta chain. Sequencing was performed with immunoSEQ multiplex PCR; in TCRdb, only in-frame clones are kept and a portion is missing. The sample consists of about 81,000 clones, under 90% of them appearing once. CDR3 size: 13 residues. Trimming removed 4 bases at V and 5 bases at J, with 12 bases between. From germline, CDR1 is SGHRS and CDR2 YFSETQ. This sample was taken from a study of OX40 agonist ivuxolimab in advanced cancers. Study-wide context: Patients in dose escalation had liver, melanoma, kidney or head and neck cancers.

This clonotype was obtained from an adult with an advanced solid tumor such as melanoma, head and neck, liver or kidney cancer. The chain carries TRBV5-1 and TRBJ2-5; perhaps D is TRBD1 or TRBD2 (5 bases each). The material sequenced was CD4+ or CD8+ T cells sorted from blood, taken in a trial of the OX40 agonist ivuxolimab. The CDR3: CASSPGTGETQYF. CDR3 nucleotides: TGCGCCAGCAGCCCCGGGACGGGGGAGACCCAGTACTTC. Supplemented by reference TRBV5-1 and TRBJ2-5, the full variable domain reads KAGVTQTPRYLIKTRGQQVTLSCSPISGHRSVSWYQQTPGQGLQFLFEYFSETQRNKGNFPGRFSGRQFSNSRSEMNVSTLELGDSALYLCASSPGTGETQYFGPGTRLLVL.